This TCR beta chain comes out of a study of identical twins. Per germline, CDR1 MNHNS and CDR2 SASEGT. The CDR3 covers 13 residues. Trimming stripped 1 base from V and 1 base from J, with 4 bases between. Findings and caveats of the study: There was an excess of low generation probability in the out-of-frame alpha sequences that twins shared. Twins' excess sharing was less marked for out-of-frame beta sequences. Cord blood's abundant beta clonotypes had fewer insertions, unlike memory repertoires.

This clonotype was observed a handful of times. Its antigen remains unknown. Template switching added a universal primer site; cDNA carried unique molecular identifiers. TCRdb passed the 5' RACE reads through MiXCR, listing each CDR3 protein once. The sample holds approximately 260,000 distinct CDR3 sequences; over 11% are singletons and the top ten take under 9.5%. Sequences were obtained from memory (CD45RO+) T cells sorted from blood. The chain has TRBV6-1 and TRBJ1-2; D is ambiguous. The sequence was obtained from a woman in her late teens or twenties in good health. This chain's CDR3 is CASSEGLNYGYTF. DNA of the CDR3: TGTGCCAGCAGTGAAGGGCTTAACTATGGCTACACCTTC.